The entry below gives a single T cell receptor (beta chain) sequence along with its context. Antigen unknown. The record originates from a study of vaccination and CD4 T cells after COVID-19. Overall study context: Recovered patients in the cohort numbered six men and four women, two of them Hispanic.

Sequencing of cultured CD4+ T cell DNA used the Oncomine TCR Beta short-read assay. From the PCR reads, TCRdb called clonotypes with MiXCR, one entry per CDR3 protein. The sample consists of about 25,000 distinct CDR3 sequences, 45% to 50% of them appearing once. J lost 3 bases, V lost 3 bases, and 19 bases had no gene match. CDR1 and CDR2 from the germline V gene are DFQATT and SNEGSKA (reference sequence). The CDR3 runs to 19 residues. Treatment here: roughly ten-day PBMC culture with coronavirus spike peptide pools or control peptides (ViraFEST assay). With 8.5 to 10 ug/ml peptide pools and roughly 10 IU/ml IL-2, PBMCs were cultured at about 2.2 million per well.

The TCR sequence derives from a human donor who had recovered from COVID-19. The chain employs TRBV20-1 and TRBJ2-3; 9 nucleotides align to TRBD2. The sequenced sample consisted of CD4+ T cells from blood, cultured in vitro. CDR3 DNA: TGCAGTGCTAGCCCCTCGGGCGGGAGGGCCTTGGTTGGTACAGATACGCAGTATTTT. Amino acids: CSASPSGGRALVGTDTQYF.